One and the same sample provided the 18 T cell receptor beta chains below, sequenced in a study of T cells in Graves' hyperthyroidism and ophthalmopathy. Regions amplified from RNA transcripts were the TCR beta CDR3 regions. Using the HTBI primer set, a first-round RT-PCR was run on the TCR CDR3. TCRdb passed the multiplex PCR reads through MiXCR, listing each CDR3 protein once. The sample contains under 300,000 distinct CDR3 sequences, 20% to 30% of which appear only once. The sequencing input was blood. The receptors were sampled from a man between 35 and 55 years old with Graves' hyperthyroidism that later progressed to Graves' ophthalmopathy.

This clonotype was observed at least ten times. The chain joins TRBV29-1 to TRBJ2-5, with D possibly being TRBD1 or TRBD2 (5 bases each). The CDR3 extends over 13 amino acids. Germline loops: CDR1 SQVTM, CDR2 ANQGSEA. Trimming took 4 bases from V and 4 from J, leaving 13 bases between them. Here the CDR3 reads CSVGQGRRETQYF. The CDR3 nucleotides are TGCAGCGTTGGCCAGGGACGGCGAGAGACCCAGTACTTC. Filled out from reference TRBV29-1 and TRBJ2-5, the complete variable domain reads SAVISQKPSRDICQRGTSLTIQCQVDSQVTMMFWYRQQPGQSLTLIATANQGSEATYESGFVIDKFPISRPNLTFSTLTVSNMSPEDSSIYLCSVGQGRRETQYFGPGTRLLVL.

The table lists this clonotype with many counts. This sequence joins TRBV28 and TRBJ1-5; D might be TRBD1 (5 bases). The germline CDR1 and CDR2 sequences are MDHEN and SYDVKM. V was cut by 1 base and J by 2 bases, with 12 bases left in between. The length of the CDR3 is 16 residues. The CDR3: CASSLLQGSGNQPQHF. In nucleotides, the CDR3 is TGTGCCAGCAGTTTATTGCAGGGCTCGGGCAATCAGCCCCAGCATTTT. Complete variable domain (other parts from reference TRBV28 and TRBJ1-5): DVKVTQSSRYLVKRTGEKVFLECVQDMDHENMFWYRQDPGLGLRLIYFSYDVKMKEKGDIPEGYSVSREKKERFSLILESASTNQTSMYLCASSLLQGSGNQPQHFGDGTRLSIL.

In its sample, this clonotype was seen a few times. The DNA for the CDR3 is TGTGCCAGCAGCCGGTCGACAGGGTCCTACGAGCAGTACTTC. Protein: CASSRSTGSYEQYF. The genes are TRBV12-3 or TRBV12-4 and TRBJ2-7; 7 bases are a match to TRBD1. There are 14 residues in the CDR3. J was trimmed by 1 base and V by 6 bases; bases with no gene match: 6.

To note about this clonotype: The conserved phenylalanine or tryptophan is not found at the CDR3 terminus, so this likely reflects a read error. This chain connects TRBV28 to TRBJ1-1; D remains ambiguous. Germline V gene lookup returns CDR1 MDHEN and CDR2 SYDVKM. This CDR3 is built from 14 residues. Trimming removed 5 bases at V and 2 bases at J, with 12 bases between. The CDR3 nucleotides read TGTGCCAGCAGTGTCCAGCCTTCTAACACTGAAGCTTTCCTT. Translation: CASSVQPSNTEAFL.

On this clonotype itself: One junction end disagrees with the germline gene, perhaps due to a read error. J is TRBJ1-1 and V is TRBV27; 7 bases align to TRBD1. This CDR3 region has 17 residues. Germline CDR1 reads MNHEY; CDR2 reads SMNVEV (reference sequence). The CDR3 reads CAGSLWSGQRVHTEAFF. The CDR3 region has the DNA TGTGCCGGCAGTTTATGGTCGGGACAGAGAGTTCACACTGAAGCTTTCTTT.

This clonotype occurred a few times. This chain links TRBV6-2 or TRBV6-3 with TRBJ2-7, with D perhaps matching TRBD1 or TRBD2 (5 bases each). The CDR3 totals 13 residues. Germline values: CDR1 MNHEY, CDR2 SVGEGT. V lost 4 bases to trimming and J lost 5 bases, with 12 bases between them. CDR3 sequence: CASSFEGPNEQYF. In nucleotides, the CDR3 is TGTGCCAGCAGTTTCGAGGGGCCGAACGAGCAGTACTTC.

This clonotype was recorded many times. The V call is TRBV4-1, the J call TRBJ2-1; the D is unclear. V was shortened by 0 bases and J by 8 bases, with 14 bases between the two germline ends. Germline V gene sequence: CDR1 MGHRA, CDR2 YSYEKL. This CDR3 is built from 15 residues. The CDR3 region has the DNA TGCGCCAGCAGCCAAGAAGGTCGGTCTGGCTATGAGCAGTTCTTC. Translation: CASSQEGRSGYEQFF.

This clonotype occurred many times. CDR3 sequence: CASNPGAGGYTF. The DNA for the CDR3 is TGTGCCAGCAATCCAGGGGCAGGCGGCTACACCTTC. The V call is TRBV2, the J call TRBJ1-2, with a possible D match to TRBD1 (6 bases). The germline V gene encodes CDR1 SNHLY and CDR2 FYNNEI. Trimming removed 7 bases from V and 8 bases from J, with 14 bases in between. This CDR3 has 12 amino acids.

This clonotype was observed at least ten times. The chain links TRBV15 to TRBJ1-1; the D gene is possibly TRBD1 (5 bases). Deletions cut 0 bases from V and 10 bases from J, with 12 bases between. The germline CDR1 and CDR2 sequences are LNHNV and YYDKDF (reference sequence). The CDR3 length is 13 residues. CDR3 DNA sequence: TGTGCCACCAGCAGAGATTTGGGGGTAGGAGCTTTCTTT. Translating it yields CATSRDLGVGAFF.

This clonotype was observed at least ten times. The rearrangement joins TRBV27 to TRBJ2-7; D remains ambiguous. Germline V gives CDR1 MNHEY, CDR2 SMNVEV (reference sequence). CDR3 length equals 13 residues. The V and J ends lost 4 bases and 0 bases respectively, with 7 bases between them. The CDR3, as DNA: TGTGCCAGCAGTTCTCTATCCTCCTACGAGCAGTACTTC. It specifies CASSSLSSYEQYF.

J is TRBJ2-7 and V is TRBV11-2; a possible D gene is TRBD1 (6 bases). Trimming cost V 5 bases and J 3 bases, with 11 bases left between them. This CDR3 region has 13 residues. In germline, CDR1 is SGHAT, CDR2 FQNNGV. The CDR3 loop is CASSIHRVYEQYF. The CDR3 nucleotides are TGTGCCAGCAGCATACACAGGGTCTACGAGCAGTACTTC.

This clonotype was counted many times. This chain uses TRBV12-3 or TRBV12-4 with TRBJ2-7; D unresolved. The CDR3 sequence is 16 residues long. V lost 2 bases and J 4 bases, leaving 18 bases between the germline ends. The CDR3 DNA sequence: TGTGCCAGCAGTTTAACGGGTGGTCGACACGGATACGAGCAGTACTTC. This codes for CASSLTGGRHGYEQYF.

This clonotype was counted between two and nine times. The chain employs TRBV20-1 and TRBJ2-5; unclear D gene. CDR1 DFQATT and CDR2 SNEGSKA come from the germline V gene (reference sequence). V was trimmed by 2 bases and J by 5 bases, leaving 18 bases between them. CDR3 size: 15 residues. CDR3 sequence (DNA): TGCAGTGCTAGAATCCCCGGGCGACCCTCGGAGACCCAGTACTTC. The encoded protein is CSARIPGRPSETQYF.

As for this clonotype: A much bigger clone sits one base away, suggesting this may be a read error. Likely a read error: the CDR3 ends without its conserved phenylalanine or tryptophan. V usage is TRBV20-1 and J usage is TRBJ2-7, with D perhaps TRBD1 or TRBD2 (6 bases each). Germline V gene lookup returns CDR1 DFQATT and CDR2 SNEGSKA (reference sequence). CDR3 length: 14 amino acids. V lost 0 bases and J lost 3, with 12 bases in between. The CDR3 reads CSARDLGGGYEQYS. The CDR3 region has the DNA TGCAGTGCTAGAGATTTGGGGGGCGGCTACGAGCAGTACTCC.

This clonotype was found many times. The J gene is TRBJ2-7, the V gene TRBV24-1; 8 bases fit TRBD2. J lost 2 bases, V lost 0 bases, and 8 bases had no gene match. The germline CDR1 and CDR2 sequences are KGHDR and SFDVKD. This CDR3 has 17 residues. The CDR3 DNA reads as TGTGCCACCAGTGATTTGCGTACTAGCGGAGGACCCTACGAGCAGTACTTC. Translating it yields CATSDLRTSGGPYEQYF.

Note on this clonotype: Mismatch with germline at one junction end may stem from a read error. The chain carries TRBV4-1 and TRBJ2-2; D remains ambiguous. The CDR3 covers 14 residues. Germline lookup yields CDR1 MGHRA and CDR2 YSYEKL. The CDR3 region has the DNA TGCGCCAGCAGGATTGGCCAACCTACCGGTGAGCTGTTTTTT. It is translated as CASRIGQPTGELFF.

This clonotype was detected ten times or more. The V gene is TRBV12-3 or TRBV12-4, the J gene TRBJ1-3; TRBD1 might be the D (6 bases). The CDR3 has 14 residues. Trimming pared 7 bases from V and 0 bases from J, leaving 10 bases between. The CDR3 reads CASNRAPSGNTIYF. CDR3 DNA: TGTGCCAGCAACAGGGCACCCTCTGGAAACACCATATATTTT.

V is TRBV12-3 or TRBV12-4 and J is TRBJ1-2; TRBD1 is a possible D gene (6 bases). The ends were cut back, 2 bases at V and 4 bases at J, with 14 bases in the middle. The CDR3 runs to 15 residues. The CDR3 is CASSLLGAVGYGYTF. The CDR3 nucleotides read TGTGCCAGCAGTTTATTGGGGGCGGTTGGCTATGGCTACACCTTC.